Here is one T cell receptor beta chain with its context. Its antigen is currently unknown. The data belong to a study of OX40 agonist ivuxolimab in advanced cancers. Overall study: The eligibility criteria allowed prior anti-PD-1, anti-PD-L1 or anti-CTLA-4 therapy, and approximately 38% had some.

Germline-derived CDR1 and CDR2 are SNHLY and FYNNEI. The CDR3 has 15 amino acids. V dropped 4 bases and J dropped 3 bases, with 15 bases sitting between them. General observations from the study: On average, CD8+ T cells showed a greater number of expanded clones than CD4+. Both blood CD4+ and CD8+ T cells showed clonal growth by week 6 at 0.1 to 3.0 mg/kg.

Profiled with immunoSEQ multiplex PCR; TCRdb holds only in-frame clones, not every one. The repertoire includes roughly 77,000 clones, 81% of them detected once, and roughly 4.5% sits in the top ten. The material sequenced was CD4+ or CD8+ T cells sorted from blood, taken in a trial of the OX40 agonist ivuxolimab. The chain recombines TRBV2 with TRBJ1-1, with a tentative D call TRBD1 (5 bases). The TCR was taken from an adult with an advanced solid tumor such as melanoma, head and neck, liver or kidney cancer. The DNA for the CDR3 is TGTGCCAGCAGTGCGGATGACAGACTATACACTGAAGCTTTCTTT. Amino acid sequence: CASSADDRLYTEAFF. The full variable domain, its missing parts supplied by reference TRBV2 and TRBJ1-1, is EPEVTQTPSHQVTQMGQEVILRCVPISNHLYFYWYRQILGQKVEFLVSFYNNEISEKSEIFDDQFSVERPDGSNFTLKIRSTKLEDSAMYFCASSADDRLYTEAFFGQGTRLTVV.